Listed below are T cell receptor beta chains from one sample, sequenced in a study of Graves' ophthalmopathy and Graves' hyperthyroidism. From the multiplex PCR reads, TCRdb called clonotypes with MiXCR, one entry per CDR3 protein. The table has over a million distinct CDR3 sequences, about two fifths seen once; the top ten hold around 10%. Sequencing was done on a sample of peripheral blood or thyroid tissue (not recorded which). These receptors were obtained from an adult man with Graves' hyperthyroidism. The CDR3 runs from the conserved cysteine through the conserved F or W. The order of the fields is V gene, clone size, J gene, D gene, CDR3 protein, CDR3 DNA. The D gene is left open where the match is weak. Clone size is given for some rows only: seen once, a few or many times, or a class if the clone is expanded.

TRBV9	-	TRBJ1-2	-	CASSVQGYSDYGYTF	TGTGCCAGCAGCGTGCAGGGTTATTCGGACTATGGCTACACCTTC
TRBV12-3/TRBV12-4	many	TRBJ2-5	-	CASSAGRQETQYF	TGTGCCAGCAGCGCTGGACGGCAAGAGACCCAGTACTTC
TRBV7-9	many	TRBJ2-5	-	CASSLRPRETQYF	TGTGCCAGCAGCTTACGCCCCCGGGAGACCCAGTACTTC
TRBV20-1	many	TRBJ2-7	TRBD2	CSASTEGGFEQYF	TGCAGTGCTAGTACGGAGGGAGGGTTCGAGCAGTACTTC
TRBV10-3	many	TRBJ1-6	-	CAIRSNVGDNSPLHF	TGTGCCATCAGGTCGAACGTGGGGGATAATTCACCCCTCCACTTT
TRBV12-3/TRBV12-4	few	TRBJ1-4	-	CASRLVDPGNEKLFF	TGTGCCAGCAGACTCGTGGATCCCGGTAATGAAAAACTGTTTTTT
TRBV4-1	many	TRBJ2-5	-	CASSPPGDFQGTQYF	TGCGCCAGCAGCCCCCCCGGGGACTTCCAGGGGACCCAGTACTTC
TRBV10-3	many	TRBJ2-7	TRBD1	CAIRDREGEQYF	TGTGCCATCCGGGACAGGGAAGGCGAGCAGTACTTC
TRBV7-9	-	TRBJ1-1	-	CASSLGDGFSEAFF	TGTGCCAGCAGCTTAGGAGACGGCTTTTCTGAAGCTTTCTTT
TRBV10-3	-	TRBJ1-3	TRBD1	CAITAQGGGNTIYF	TGTGCCATCACCGCGCAGGGGGGAGGAAACACCATATATTTT
TRBV28	-	TRBJ1-6	TRBD1	CASSPTGTANSPLHF	TGTGCCAGCAGCCCTACAGGGACAGCGAATTCACCCCTCCACTTT
TRBV12-3/TRBV12-4	few	TRBJ2-5	TRBD2	CASSPGLGIIQETQYF	TGTGCCAGCAGTCCGGGACTAGGGATAATCCAAGAGACCCAGTACTTC
TRBV20-1	many	TRBJ1-4	-	CSARAPQGGAEKLFF	TGCAGTGCTAGAGCTCCCCAGGGAGGAGCCGAAAAACTGTTTTTT
TRBV25-1	-	TRBJ1-2	-	CASSEYTPINGYTF	TGTGCCAGCAGTGAATATACCCCGATAAATGGCTACACCTTC
TRBV10-3	many	TRBJ1-1	-	CAISESRGPEAFF	TGTGCCATCAGTGAGTCGAGAGGGCCTGAAGCTTTCTTT
TRBV9	-	TRBJ2-7	TRBD2	CASSLFTSGGGTYEQYF	TGTGCCAGCAGTTTATTTACTAGCGGGGGCGGGACCTACGAGCAGTACTTC
TRBV10-3	once	TRBJ1-1	-	CAITPVWISGGGDTEAFF	TGTGCCATCACCCCGGTTTGGATTAGTGGAGGGGGGGACACTGAAGCTTTCTTT
TRBV30	-	TRBJ1-2	-	CAWAGHLDASNYGYTF	TGTGCCTGGGCGGGGCACCTCGACGCCAGTAACTATGGCTACACCTTC
TRBV5-4	many	TRBJ2-7	-	CASSLVDSVHEQYF	TGTGCCAGCAGCTTGGTTGACTCAGTCCACGAGCAGTACTTC
TRBV7-3	many	TRBJ1-1	TRBD1	CASSITGDTEAFF	TGTGCCAGCAGCATAACAGGGGACACTGAAGCTTTCTTT
TRBV29-1	many	TRBJ1-3	-	CSVGERSAGNTIYF	TGCAGCGTTGGGGAGAGATCGGCTGGAAACACCATATATTTT
TRBV2	many	TRBJ1-4	TRBD1	CASSATGASNEKLFF	TGTGCCAGCAGTGCGACAGGGGCGTCTAATGAAAAACTGTTTTTT
TRBV5-1	-	TRBJ2-7	TRBD2	CASSLTSGMDYEQYF	TGCGCCAGCAGCTTAACTAGCGGGATGGATTACGAGCAGTACTTC
TRBV2	-	TRBJ1-5	-	CASSEGGPRIHYQPQHF	TGTGCCAGCAGTGAGGGGGGGCCCCGGATACACTATCAGCCCCAGCATTTT
TRBV10-3	few	TRBJ1-1	-	CAISESGNTEAFF	TGTGCCATCAGTGAGTCGGGGAACACTGAAGCTTTCTTT
TRBV24-1	-	TRBJ1-6	-	CAASTPNSPLHF	TGTGCCGCGTCGACCCCCAATTCACCCCTCCACTTT
TRBV2	-	TRBJ2-6	TRBD1	CASSPGQNSGANVLTF	TGTGCCAGCAGCCCGGGACAGAACTCTGGGGCCAACGTCCTGACTTTC
TRBV29-1	many	TRBJ2-6	TRBD2	CSVVLAVGANVLTF	TGCAGCGTTGTACTAGCGGTTGGGGCCAACGTCCTGACTTTC
TRBV6-1	once	TRBJ2-7	-	CASRTGEGAEQYF	TGTGCCAGCAGGACCGGGGAGGGGGCCGAGCAGTACTTC